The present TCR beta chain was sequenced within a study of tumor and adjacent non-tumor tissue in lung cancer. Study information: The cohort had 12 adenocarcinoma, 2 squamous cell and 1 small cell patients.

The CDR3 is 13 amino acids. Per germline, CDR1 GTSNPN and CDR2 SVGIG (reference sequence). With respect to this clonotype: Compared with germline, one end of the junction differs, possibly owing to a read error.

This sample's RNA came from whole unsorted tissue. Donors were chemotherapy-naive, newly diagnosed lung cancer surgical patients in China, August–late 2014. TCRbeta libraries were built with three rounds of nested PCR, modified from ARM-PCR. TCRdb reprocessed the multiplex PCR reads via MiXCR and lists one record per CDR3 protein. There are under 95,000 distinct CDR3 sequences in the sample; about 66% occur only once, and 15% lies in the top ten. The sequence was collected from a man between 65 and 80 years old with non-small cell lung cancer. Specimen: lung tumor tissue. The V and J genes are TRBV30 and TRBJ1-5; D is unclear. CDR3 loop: CAWSVDNNQLQHF. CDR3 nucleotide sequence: TGTGCCTGGAGTGTAGACAACAATCAGCTCCAGCATTTT.